The T cell receptor beta chain under discussion was sequenced for a study of identical twins. Study-wide points: Twins shared out-of-frame alpha sequences with excess low generation probability.

V lost 0 bases and J 4 bases, leaving 13 bases between the germline ends. Germline V gene lookup returns CDR1 DFQATT and CDR2 SNEGSKA (reference sequence). CDR3 size: 15 residues. TCRdb recomputed calls from the 5' RACE reads with MiXCR, one row per CDR3 protein. The repertoire includes some 500,000 distinct CDR3 sequences, roughly a fifth of them detected once, and 0.91% sits in the top ten. About this clonotype itself: The target antigen is unknown.

These records were also assigned to another study, of T cells expressing NK-cell markers. In that study: In more than five donors, dominant CD3+CD56+NKG2C+ clonotypes ranked among the top 10 CD8+ clonotypes.

This receptor was identified in a woman aged 18-29 years in good health. The chain couples TRBV20-1 to TRBJ1-5; D call uncertain. Sequencing was performed on CD4+ T cells sorted from blood. CDR3 DNA sequence: TGCAGTGCTAGAGATCCCTATTTCCAAAATCAGCCCCAGCATTTT. Translation gives CSARDPYFQNQPQHF.